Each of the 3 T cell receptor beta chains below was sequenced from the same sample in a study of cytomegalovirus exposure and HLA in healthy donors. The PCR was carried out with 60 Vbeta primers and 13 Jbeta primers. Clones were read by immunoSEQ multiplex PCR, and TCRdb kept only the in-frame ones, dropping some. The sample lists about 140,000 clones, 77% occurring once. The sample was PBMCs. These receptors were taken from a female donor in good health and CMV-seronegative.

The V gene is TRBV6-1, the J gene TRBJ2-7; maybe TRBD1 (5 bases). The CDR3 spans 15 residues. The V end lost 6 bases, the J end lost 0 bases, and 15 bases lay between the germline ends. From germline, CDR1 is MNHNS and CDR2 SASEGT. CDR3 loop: CASRSGILISYEQYF. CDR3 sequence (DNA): TGTGCCAGCAGATCAGGGATTCTAATCTCCTACGAGCAGTACTTC.

The CDR3 sequence: CASSHRSMVAGSTDTQYF. As DNA, the CDR3 is TGTGCCAGTAGCCATCGATCTATGGTAGCGGGTAGCACAGATACGCAGTATTTT. V and J are TRBV19 and TRBJ2-3, with 7 bases matching TRBD2. Germline V lookup: CDR1 LNHDA, CDR2 SQIVND (reference sequence). The CDR3 has 18 amino acids. The trim removed 6 bases at V and 0 bases at J, leaving 15 bases unmatched.

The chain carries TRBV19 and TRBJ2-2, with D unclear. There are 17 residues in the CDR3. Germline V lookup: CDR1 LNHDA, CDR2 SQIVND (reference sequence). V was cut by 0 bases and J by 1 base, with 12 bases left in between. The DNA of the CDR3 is TGTGCCAGTAGTATAGATCAAACAACGTGGAACACCGGGGAGCTGTTTTTT. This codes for CASSIDQTTWNTGELFF. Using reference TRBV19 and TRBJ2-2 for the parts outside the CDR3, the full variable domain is DGGITQSPKYLFRKEGQNVTLSCEQNLNHDAMYWYRQDPGQGLRLIYYSQIVNDFQKGDIAEGYSVSREKKESFPLTVTSAQKNPTAFYLCASSIDQTTWNTGELFFGEGSRLTVL.